The entry below describes one T cell receptor (beta chain). What it binds is not known. Indicated time point: week 47, end of study. Mutant IDH1 20-mer peptide, at 300 ug, made up each vaccine dose, with topical imiquimod. The data originate from a study of a mutant IDH1 vaccine in newly diagnosed glioma. Germline lookup yields CDR1 SGHAT and CDR2 FQNNGV. With 1 base removed from V and 5 bases from J, the gap between germline ends came to 11 bases. This CDR3 region has 14 residues. Method: immunoSEQ multiplex PCR; TCRdb's copy keeps in-frame clones and lacks some. The sample has about 62,000 clones, roughly four fifths seen once.

The sequence derives from a man between 25 and 39 years old with glioma. This specimen consisted of PBMCs, obtained from a glioma patient whose treatment included an IDH1 peptide vaccine. V is TRBV11-2 and J is TRBJ1-1; D not resolved. CDR3 sequence: CASSLVGRLTEAFF. The CDR3 nucleotides are TGTGCCAGCAGCTTAGTTGGGAGGTTGACTGAAGCTTTCTTT.